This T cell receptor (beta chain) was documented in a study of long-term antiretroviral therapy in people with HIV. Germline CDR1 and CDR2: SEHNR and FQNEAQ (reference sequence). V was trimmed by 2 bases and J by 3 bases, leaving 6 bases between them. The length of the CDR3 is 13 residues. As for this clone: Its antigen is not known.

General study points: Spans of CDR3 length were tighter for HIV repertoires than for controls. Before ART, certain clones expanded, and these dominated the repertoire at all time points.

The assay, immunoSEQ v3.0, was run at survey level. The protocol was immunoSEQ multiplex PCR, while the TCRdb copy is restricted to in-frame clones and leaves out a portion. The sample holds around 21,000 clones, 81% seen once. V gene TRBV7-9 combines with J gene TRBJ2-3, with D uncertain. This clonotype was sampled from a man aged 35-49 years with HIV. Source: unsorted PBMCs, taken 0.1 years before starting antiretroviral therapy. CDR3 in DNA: TGTGCCAGCAGCTTAAAGGTGACAGATACGCAGTATTTT. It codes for CASSLKVTDTQYF.